This passage covers 9 T cell receptor beta chains from one sample sequenced in a study of blood T cell repertoires in COVID-19. Sequencing was performed with immunoSEQ multiplex PCR; in TCRdb, only in-frame clones are kept and a portion is missing. The table has 85,000 to 95,000 clones, about 87% seen once; the top ten hold around 7.4%. Sequenced input: peripheral blood. All receptors derive from a human donor with acute or convalescent COVID-19. The donor label of this sample is uncertain.

The rearrangement uses TRBV4-1 and TRBJ1-1; weak D call: TRBD1 (5 bases). CDR3 length: 14 residues. Germline V lookup: CDR1 MGHRA, CDR2 YSYEKL. V shed 1 base and J shed 5 bases, with 11 bases lying between them. CDR3 sequence: CASSQGSGGTEAFF. The DNA of the CDR3 is TGCGCCAGCAGCCAAGGTTCCGGGGGTACTGAAGCTTTCTTT.

The chain joins TRBV29-1 to TRBJ2-5; 10 positions agree with TRBD2. The germline V gene encodes CDR1 SQVTM and CDR2 ANQGSEA. The CDR3 sequence is 13 residues long. V shed 4 bases, J shed 4 bases, and the junction held 3 bases outside the gene matches. The CDR3 region is CSVGSGGGETQYF. CDR3 bases: TGCAGCGTTGGGAGCGGGGGGGGAGAGACCCAGTACTTC.

The rearrangement joins TRBV5-4 to TRBJ2-1; 9 bases line up with TRBD2. The CDR3 extends over 16 amino acids. J lost 7 bases, V lost 5 bases, and 13 bases had no gene match. Germline V gene sequence: CDR1 SGHNT, CDR2 YYREEE (reference sequence). In DNA, the CDR3 is TGTGCCAGCAGTTCTCCCGGGACTAGCTGGAGGAATGAGCAGTTCTTC. This translates into CASSSPGTSWRNEQFF.

This chain links TRBV20-1 with TRBJ2-2; no clear D. The germline gives CDR1 DFQATT, CDR2 SNEGSKA (reference sequence). The CDR3 is made up of 12 amino acids. The ends were cut back, 3 bases at V and 9 bases at J, with 11 bases in the middle. Here the CDR3 DNA reads TGCAGTGCTAGTTTGAGAGCTCGGGAGCTGTTTTTT. It encodes CSASLRARELFF.

This sequence joins TRBV6-6 and TRBJ1-5; possible D gene TRBD1, 5 bases. With 5 bases removed from V and 2 bases from J, the gap between germline ends came to 19 bases. This CDR3 has 17 residues. Germline assignment: CDR1 MNHNY and CDR2 SVGAGI (reference sequence). The CDR3 DNA is TGTGCCAGCAGTCCCGGGACTTTTCATTCTGGCAATCAGCCCCAGCATTTT. It yields the protein CASSPGTFHSGNQPQHF.

The V and J genes are TRBV6-5 and TRBJ1-6; D is ambiguous. Germline loops: CDR1 MNHEY, CDR2 SVGAGI. V lost 8 bases and J lost 7, with 9 bases in between. CDR3 size: 12 residues. CDR3 sequence: CASGQANSPLHF. The CDR3, as DNA: TGTGCCAGCGGCCAGGCAAATTCACCCCTCCACTTT.

The J gene is TRBJ2-5, the V gene TRBV7-2; possibly TRBD1 for D (5 bases). V dropped 4 bases and J dropped 3 bases, with 12 bases sitting between them. This CDR3 is 14 amino acids long. Germline loops: CDR1 SGHTA, CDR2 FQGNSA. The DNA for the CDR3 is TGTGCCAGCAGCTCCATAGGGGCAAAAGAGACCCAGTACTTC. It yields the protein CASSSIGAKETQYF.

By sample share, this clone is large. The chain has TRBV12-3 or TRBV12-4 and TRBJ2-1, with TRBD1 as a possible D gene (6 bases). This CDR3 is built from 13 residues. Trimming took off 7 bases at V and 5 bases at J, with 12 bases between the two ends. CDR3 in amino acids: CASTQDSNNEQFF. The CDR3 coding sequence is TGTGCCAGCACCCAGGACAGTAACAATGAGCAGTTCTTC.

This chain links TRBV30 with TRBJ2-5; 8 nucleotides agree with TRBD2. The CDR3 length is 14 residues. The V gene end was trimmed by 1 base and the J gene end by 4 bases; junction bases not matched to a gene: 5. Germline lookup yields CDR1 GTSNPN and CDR2 SVGIG (reference sequence). In DNA form, the CDR3 reads TGTGCCTGGAGTGCGGGGGGGGTTTTAGAGACCCAGTACTTC. This codes for CAWSAGGVLETQYF.